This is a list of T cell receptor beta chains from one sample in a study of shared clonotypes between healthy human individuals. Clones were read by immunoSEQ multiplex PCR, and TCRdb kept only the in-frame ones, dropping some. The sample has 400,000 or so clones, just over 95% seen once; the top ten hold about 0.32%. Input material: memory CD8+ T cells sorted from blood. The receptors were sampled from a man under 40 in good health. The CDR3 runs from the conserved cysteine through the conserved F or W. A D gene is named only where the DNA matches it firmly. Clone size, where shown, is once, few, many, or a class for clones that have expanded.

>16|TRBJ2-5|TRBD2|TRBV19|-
CASSLTSGRASETQYF
TGTGCCAGTAGTCTGACTAGCGGGAGAGCGAGTGAGACCCAGTACTTC
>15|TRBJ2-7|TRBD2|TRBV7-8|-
CASSITSGISYEQYF
TGTGCCAGCAGCATAACTAGCGGCATCTCCTACGAGCAGTACTTC
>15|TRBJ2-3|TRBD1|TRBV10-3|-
CAISTPNRGVDTQYF
TGTGCCATCTCCACCCCCAACAGGGGCGTTGATACGCAGTATTTT
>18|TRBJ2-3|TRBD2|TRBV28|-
CASSLFLGREGVADTQYF
TGTGCCAGCAGTTTATTCTTAGGGCGGGAGGGTGTGGCAGATACGCAGTATTTT
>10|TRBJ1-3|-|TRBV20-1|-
CSAKGNTIYF
TGCAGTGCTAAGGGGAACACCATATATTTT
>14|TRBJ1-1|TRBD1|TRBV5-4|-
CASSPTGQPIEAFF
TGTGCCAGCAGCCCCACGGGACAGCCGATTGAAGCTTTCTTT
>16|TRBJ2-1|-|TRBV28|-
CASSLSAETTNNEQFF
TGTGCCAGCAGTTTATCGGCGGAGACTACCAACAATGAGCAGTTCTTC
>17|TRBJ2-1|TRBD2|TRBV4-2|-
CASSQDFKASGRREQFF
TGTGCCAGCAGCCAAGATTTTAAGGCTAGCGGGAGGCGGGAGCAGTTCTTC
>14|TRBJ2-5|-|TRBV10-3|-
CAIRTDGVSETQYF
TGTGCCATCAGGACGGACGGCGTGTCAGAGACCCAGTACTTC
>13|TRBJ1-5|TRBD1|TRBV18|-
CASSWTGHQPQHF
TGTGCCAGCTCATGGACAGGGCATCAGCCCCAGCATTTT
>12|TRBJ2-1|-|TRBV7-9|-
CASSLGGSEQFF
TGTGCCAGCAGCCTAGGGGGGAGTGAGCAGTTCTTC
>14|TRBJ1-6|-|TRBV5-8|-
CASSLAGTNSPLHF
TGTGCCAGCAGCTTGGCTGGGACCAATTCACCCCTCCACTTT
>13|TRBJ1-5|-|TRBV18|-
CASSPPQGQPQHF
TGTGCCAGCTCACCACCGCAGGGTCAGCCCCAGCATTTT
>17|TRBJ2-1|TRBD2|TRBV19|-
CASSIGSGRAKNNEQFF
TGTGCCAGTAGTATTGGTAGCGGGAGGGCCAAGAACAATGAGCAGTTCTTC
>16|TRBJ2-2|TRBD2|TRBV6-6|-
CASSYVGRASTGELFF
TGTGCCAGCAGTTACGTCGGGAGGGCAAGCACCGGGGAGCTGTTTTTT
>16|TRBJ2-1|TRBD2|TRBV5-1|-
CASSLGLAGPLNEQFF
TGCGCCAGCAGCTTGGGACTAGCGGGCCCTCTCAATGAGCAGTTCTTC
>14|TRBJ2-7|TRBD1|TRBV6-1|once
CASSERDRGYEQYF
TGTGCCAGCAGTGAACGGGACAGGGGTTACGAGCAGTACTTC